Below are 16 T cell receptor beta chains sequenced from a single sample in a study of control samples from healthy donors and cancer patients. The table came from immunoSEQ multiplex PCR; TCRdb's copy has only in-frame clones and leaves some out. The sample shows just under 80,000 clones, about 90% of them seen only once. The sequenced material came from PBMCs. The receptors come from an older woman with head and neck cancer.

The J gene is TRBJ1-6, the V gene TRBV28, with D maybe TRBD1 (5 bases). The CDR3 loop spans 14 amino acids. CDR1 and CDR2 (germline): MDHEN, SYDVKM. The V end lost 5 bases, the J end lost 10 bases, and 15 bases lay between the germline ends. The CDR3, as DNA: TGTGCCAGCAGTACCGGACAAACATTCTCACCCCTCCACTTT. Its protein is CASSTGQTFSPLHF. Full variable domain (rest looked up from reference TRBV28 and TRBJ1-6): DVKVTQSSRYLVKRTGEKVFLECVQDMDHENMFWYRQDPGLGLRLIYFSYDVKMKEKGDIPEGYSVSREKKERFSLILESASTNQTSMYLCASSTGQTFSPLHFGNGTRLTVT.

The chain employs TRBV2 and TRBJ2-1; D is possibly TRBD1 (8 bases). The CDR3 loop spans 15 amino acids. Germline V gene lookup returns CDR1 SNHLY and CDR2 FYNNEI. Trimming pared 2 bases from V and 7 bases from J, leaving 15 bases between. The CDR3 loop reads CASSEYRGGLNEQFF. The CDR3 DNA sequence: TGTGCCAGCAGTGAATACAGGGGGGGCCTAAATGAGCAGTTCTTC.

V usage is TRBV10-3 and J usage is TRBJ1-1, with 7 nucleotides matching TRBD1. CDR3 size: 13 residues. V was clipped by 4 bases and J by 4 bases; unmatched bases: 3. Germline CDR1 and CDR2: ENHRY and SYGVKD. The DNA of the CDR3 is TGTGCCATCAGTGGAGGGGGCGGCACTGAAGCTTTCTTT. It specifies CAISGGGGTEAFF.

The chain carries TRBV7-2 and TRBJ2-3; D call uncertain. This CDR3 has 13 residues. V was cut by 1 base and J by 6 bases, with 8 bases left in between. Germline CDR1 is SGHTA and CDR2 is FQGNSA. Here the CDR3 DNA reads TGTGCCAGCAGCTTAGAGGCGGAGGATACGCAGTATTTT. Translation: CASSLEAEDTQYF.

CDR3 region: CASSERRTLNTEAFF. The CDR3 nucleotides are TGTGCCAGCAGTGAGAGGCGGACTCTGAACACTGAAGCTTTCTTT. V gene TRBV2 combines with J gene TRBJ1-1; D is undetermined. Trimming cost V 3 bases and J 0 bases, with 11 bases left between them. Germline V lookup: CDR1 SNHLY, CDR2 FYNNEI. This CDR3 comprises 15 residues.

The chain carries TRBV5-8 and TRBJ1-2; no firm D call. Germline V gene data show CDR1 as SGHTS and CDR2 as YDEGEE. The germline V and J ends were trimmed by 0 bases and 0 bases, with 9 bases remaining between them. The CDR3 has 15 amino acids. The CDR3 DNA follows: TGTGCCAGCAGCTTGGTGTATTCACCTAACTATGGCTACACCTTC. It encodes CASSLVYSPNYGYTF.

The chain employs TRBV7-6 and TRBJ2-7, with 12 bases identical to TRBD2. This CDR3 has 16 residues. The germline V gene has CDR1 SGHVS and CDR2 FNYEAQ. V lost 0 bases, J lost 5 bases, and 5 bases stayed unmatched. CDR3 in amino acids: CASSLALGLAGNEQYF. CDR3 coding DNA: TGTGCCAGCAGCTTAGCCTTAGGACTAGCGGGAAACGAGCAGTACTTC.

The chain uses TRBV28 and TRBJ2-5; D is tentatively TRBD1 or TRBD2 (5 bases each). V lost 6 bases to trimming and J lost 5 bases, with 13 bases between them. Germline loops: CDR1 MDHEN, CDR2 SYDVKM. The length of the CDR3 is 13 residues. The CDR3 coding sequence is TGTGCCAGCAGGGACATAGGACTTGAGACCCAGTACTTC. This encodes CASRDIGLETQYF.

The rearrangement joins TRBV4-2 to TRBJ2-1; either TRBD1 or TRBD2 may supply D (7 bases each). The V and J ends lost 1 base and 0 bases respectively, with 16 bases between them. Germline V gene sequence: CDR1 LGHNA, CDR2 YNFKEQ. The CDR3 runs to 18 residues. CDR3 sequence reads: CASSQARGGPGSYNEQFF. DNA for the CDR3: TGTGCCAGCAGCCAAGCCAGGGGGGGACCAGGCTCCTACAATGAGCAGTTCTTC.

The CDR3 sequence is CASSLPTGYEQYF. CDR3 DNA: TGTGCCAGCAGCTTACCGACAGGCTACGAGCAGTACTTC. The chain has TRBV7-2 and TRBJ2-7, with a weak D call TRBD1 (6 bases). Germline assignment: CDR1 SGHTA and CDR2 FQGNSA. The CDR3 length is 13 residues. Trimming stripped 2 bases from V and 3 bases from J, with 8 bases between.

The chain is built from TRBV10-1 and TRBJ2-3; TRBD2 is a possible D gene (5 bases). CDR3 size: 18 residues. Trimming took 0 bases from V and 1 from J, leaving 17 bases between them. CDR1 and CDR2 (germline): WNHNN, SYGVQD (reference sequence). CDR3 residues: CASSESTLEAFGTDTQYF. The CDR3 region has the DNA TGCGCCAGCAGTGAGTCGACTCTGGAGGCTTTTGGCACAGATACGCAGTATTTT.

The chain couples TRBV18 to TRBJ2-7, with D perhaps matching TRBD1 (6 bases). CDR1 is KGHSH, CDR2 LQKENI, per germline. Trimming shortened V by 0 bases and J by 5 bases, and 14 bases separated the two germline ends. This CDR3 spans 15 amino acids. In DNA form, the CDR3 reads TGTGCCAGCTCACCACCTACCCGGGCAGGGGACGAGCAGTACTTC. Amino acids: CASSPPTRAGDEQYF.

J is TRBJ2-3 and V is TRBV2; the D is unclear. V shed 8 bases and J shed 0 bases, with 9 bases lying between them. CDR3 length equals 13 residues. CDR1 and CDR2 from the germline V gene are SNHLY and FYNNEI. The DNA for the CDR3 is TGTGCCAGCCGTGGACGGAGCACAGATACGCAGTATTTT. Its protein product is CASRGRSTDTQYF.

The CDR3 bases are TGTGCCAGCAGCATCGGGGAGGGACTAGCGGAAAGCACAGATACGCAGTATTTT. This codes for CASSIGEGLAESTDTQYF. The chain employs TRBV9 and TRBJ2-3, with 11 bases aligning to TRBD2. This CDR3 has 18 residues. Germline V gene sequence: CDR1 SGDLS, CDR2 YYNGEE. Germline trimming cut 4 bases from V and 0 bases from J; bases unmatched to any gene: 10.

This rearrangement joins TRBV2 to TRBJ1-3; D unresolved. Germline CDR1 SNHLY, CDR2 FYNNEI. Trimming removed 2 bases at V and 0 bases at J, with 8 bases between. The CDR3 is made up of 15 amino acids. In nucleotides, the CDR3 is TGTGCCAGCAGTGAACACAGCTCCTCTGGAAACACCATATATTTT. Translating gives CASSEHSSSGNTIYF.

The chain couples TRBV20-1 to TRBJ2-1; D unclear. The CDR3 runs to 10 residues. CDR1 is DFQATT, CDR2 SNEGSKA, per germline (reference sequence). V lost 1 base and J 8 bases, leaving 3 bases between the germline ends. In DNA, the CDR3 is TGCAGTGCTAGAGGGTATGAGCAGTTCTTC. It is translated as CSARGYEQFF.